This record covers a single T cell receptor (beta chain). Original analysis: The authors estimated nucleated cell counts from reference gene primer amplification. Using immunoSEQ multiplex PCR, the repertoire was profiled, and TCRdb retains in-frame clones only, with some absent. V, J and clone size are taken as reported in that table, and D and trimming were inferred from the DNA itself. The sample shows roughly 280,000 clones, around 87% of them seen only once. Per the germline V gene, CDR1 is SGHDN and CDR2 is FVKESK. Trimming cost V 4 bases and J 1 base; bases outside gene matches: 4. This CDR3 region has 15 residues. Enrollment of patients from Seattle took place during active infection, with longitudinal follow-up. The data originate from a study of blood T cell repertoires in COVID-19.

Sequencing was done on a sample of peripheral blood. The chain employs TRBV14 and TRBJ2-1, with 7 positions matching TRBD1. The sequence was collected from a woman aged 60 to 75 with COVID-19, enrolled during active disease. The CDR3 protein is CASSPRTGSYNEQFF. The CDR3 nucleotides read TGTGCCAGCAGCCCACGGACAGGTTCCTACAATGAGCAGTTCTTC.